This TCR beta chain is drawn from a study of blood T cell repertoires in COVID-19. CDR1 is SGHTS, CDR2 YDEGEE, per germline. V trimming: 4 bases; J trimming: 8 bases; junction bases outside the gene matches: 7. The CDR3 sequence is 15 residues long. Under the authors' procedure: Estimated nucleated cell counts came from reference gene primer amplification. Sequencing was performed with immunoSEQ multiplex PCR; in TCRdb, only in-frame clones are kept and a portion is missing. The D gene and trimming were derived from the DNA, and the V and J assignments and clone size from that table. The sample carries roughly 290,000 clones, 70% to 90% recorded once.

Sequencing was done on a sample of PBMCs or T cells enriched from blood (not recorded which). This receptor was identified in a man aged 30 to 39 who had recovered from COVID-19. This chain links TRBV5-8 with TRBJ1-6, with 9 bases fitting TRBD1. The CDR3 is CASSLRDRDDSPLHF. CDR3 coding DNA: TGTGCCAGCAGCCTCCGGGACAGGGACGATTCACCCCTCCACTTT.